This TCR beta chain was sequenced during a study of read filtering for tumor transcriptome and immune sequencing. Looking at the study overall: DNase treatment preceded whole-transcriptome library preparation. Study conclusions and caveats: IR-seq and RNA-seq agreed better without single-read clonotypes.

From roughly 390 ng of RNA, a library with molecular barcoded alpha/delta and beta/gamma adaptors was made. In TCRdb, the reads were re-called with MiXCR into one record per CDR3 protein. The sample has around 41,000 distinct CDR3 sequences; 10% to 15% are singletons. The CDR3 has 14 residues. Germline V gene lookup returns CDR1 DFQATT and CDR2 SNEGSKA (reference sequence). V trimming: 6 bases; J trimming: 5 bases; junction bases outside the gene matches: 9. This clonotype was observed many times. As yet, its antigen is unknown. The TCR comes from a donor aged 40 or older with multiple myeloma. The chain combines TRBV20-1 with TRBJ2-2; 7 bases map to TRBD2. The sequencing sample was made of a population of CD138-negative cells sorted from bone marrow. The CDR3, as DNA: TGCAGTGCATCAGCGGGGCCGGGGACCGGGGAGCTGTTTTTT. Translation: CSASAGPGTGELFF.